The 28 T cell receptor beta chains below were found in one sample sequenced in a study of shared clonotypes between healthy human individuals. The method was immunoSEQ multiplex PCR; TCRdb's version includes in-frame clones alone and lacks a portion of them. The sample carries about 2.3 million clones, just under 95% recorded once. Specimen: naive CD4+ T cells from PBMCs. Sample subset: CD45RA+ positively selected. All receptors come from a man in his late teens or twenties in good health. Some clones in this sample may be carry-over from other donors' samples.

The chain combines TRBV7-2 with TRBJ2-2; D gene uncertain. V lost 2 bases and J lost 1, with 11 bases in between. The germline V gene encodes CDR1 SGHTA and CDR2 FQGNSA. CDR3 size: 16 residues. The chain's CDR3 is CASSLFSRQNTGELFF. The CDR3 nucleotides are TGTGCCAGCAGCTTATTCTCCAGGCAGAACACCGGGGAGCTGTTTTTT.

The chain is built from TRBV15 and TRBJ1-4; 7 bases map to TRBD1. V shed 5 bases and J 6 bases; nucleotides not matched to a gene: 6. In germline, CDR1 is LNHNV, CDR2 YYDKDF (reference sequence). The CDR3 runs to 14 residues. The CDR3 spells CATSEGQLDEKLFF. As DNA, the CDR3 is TGTGCCACCAGCGAGGGACAGCTAGATGAAAAACTGTTTTTT.

V gene TRBV19 combines with J gene TRBJ2-2, with TRBD1 as a possible D gene (5 bases). CDR1 LNHDA and CDR2 SQIVND come from the germline V gene (reference sequence). The CDR3 length is 16 residues. V gave up 3 bases and J gave up 3 bases, with 14 bases separating them. The CDR3 DNA sequence: TGTGCCAGTAGTATTTTCAGGGCTGGGTACACCGGGGAGCTGTTTTTT. This codes for CASSIFRAGYTGELFF. Combining the CDR3 with reference TRBV19 and TRBJ2-2 gives the whole variable domain DGGITQSPKYLFRKEGQNVTLSCEQNLNHDAMYWYRQDPGQGLRLIYYSQIVNDFQKGDIAEGYSVSREKKESFPLTVTSAQKNPTAFYLCASSIFRAGYTGELFFGEGSRLTVL.

V is TRBV28 and J is TRBJ2-7, with 9 bases identical to TRBD1. Germline V gene sequence: CDR1 MDHEN, CDR2 SYDVKM. V shed 7 bases and J 2 bases; nucleotides not matched to a gene: 6. The CDR3 sequence is 14 residues long. The CDR3 region is CASIEQGAPYEQYF. Here the CDR3 DNA reads TGTGCCAGCATCGAACAGGGGGCCCCCTACGAGCAGTACTTC.

The genes are TRBV23-1 and TRBJ2-6; D is ambiguous. TRBV23-1 falls under the ORF class, with uncertain function. V was pared by 1 base and J by 4 bases, with 11 bases between. The CDR3 is 16 residues long. The CDR3 DNA follows: TGCGCCAGCAGTCAATTTGGGGTGGACGGGGCCAACGTCCTGACTTTC. Translating it yields CASSQFGVDGANVLTF.

The chain joins TRBV28 to TRBJ2-2; D gene unclear. V lost 2 bases, J lost 1 base, and 11 bases lay in between. In germline, CDR1 is MDHEN, CDR2 SYDVKM. The CDR3 runs 16 residues. As DNA, the CDR3 is TGTGCCAGCAGTTTAACGTCAGCACTGAACACCGGGGAGCTGTTTTTT. Amino acids: CASSLTSALNTGELFF.

This chain links TRBV25-1 with TRBJ2-1; possible D gene TRBD2, 6 bases. CDR1 is MGHDK and CDR2 is SYGVNS in the germline V gene. There are 14 residues in the CDR3. Trimming took off 8 bases at V and 0 bases at J, with 11 bases between the two ends. DNA of the CDR3: TGTGCCAGCCGGGACTTGGCCTCCTACAATGAGCAGTTCTTC. Amino acids: CASRDLASYNEQFF.

This chain uses TRBV5-1 with TRBJ1-5, with 7 positions matching TRBD1. The CDR3 covers 15 residues. Germline assignment: CDR1 SGHRS and CDR2 YFSETQ. Trimming at V came to 0 bases and at J to 7 bases, leaving 7 bases not matched to a gene. This CDR3 reads CASSLGLQGNQPQHF. CDR3 nucleotide sequence: TGCGCCAGCAGCTTGGGGCTACAGGGGAACCAGCCCCAGCATTTT.

The chain combines TRBV6-5 with TRBJ2-7; 10 positions agree with TRBD1. The CDR3 runs 16 residues. V lost 2 bases and J lost 3; bases outside the gene matches: 7. CDR1 is MNHEY, CDR2 SVGAGI, per germline. The CDR3 reads CASSYDFGDRGYEQYF. DNA of the CDR3: TGTGCCAGCAGTTACGACTTTGGGGACAGGGGCTACGAGCAGTACTTC.

The chain links TRBV11-2 to TRBJ2-7; TRBD1 agrees at 7 bases. J gave up 2 bases and V 3 bases, and 7 bases lay outside the gene matches. From germline, CDR1 is SGHAT and CDR2 FQNNGV. The CDR3 is 15 residues long. DNA for the CDR3: TGTGCCAGCAGCTTTGTACAGGGGACAACCTACGAGCAGTACTTC. It codes for CASSFVQGTTYEQYF. Drawing the rest from reference TRBV11-2 and TRBJ2-7, the complete variable domain is EAGVAQSPRYKIIEKRQSVAFWCNPISGHATLYWYQQILGQGPKLLIQFQNNGVVDDSQLPKDRFSAERLKGVDSTLKIQPAKLEDSAVYLCASSFVQGTTYEQYFGPGTRLTVT.

In regard to this clone: The identical CDR3 is also encoded by other nucleotide sequences in the sample. The V gene is TRBV5-1, the J gene TRBJ1-1, with D hard to call. The germline CDR1 and CDR2 sequences are SGHRS and YFSETQ. The CDR3 is 14 amino acids. Trimming shortened V by 0 bases and J by 0 bases, and 6 bases separated the two germline ends. The CDR3: CASSLDALNTEAFF. DNA for the CDR3: TGCGCCAGCAGCTTGGATGCGTTGAACACTGAAGCTTTCTTT.

The gene calls are TRBV28 and TRBJ1-2; 9 bases are shared with TRBD1. The germline V gene encodes CDR1 MDHEN and CDR2 SYDVKM. With V trimmed by 6 bases and J by 0 bases, 2 bases remained unmatched. The CDR3 is made up of 14 amino acids. DNA of the CDR3: TGTGCCAGCAGAACAGGGGGCACTAACTATGGCTACACCTTC. Translation gives CASRTGGTNYGYTF.

The rearrangement uses TRBV10-1 and TRBJ2-5; a possible D gene is TRBD2 (6 bases). Germline V gene data show CDR1 as WNHNN and CDR2 as SYGVQD (reference sequence). V lost 6 bases, J lost 5 bases, and 22 bases lay in between. CDR3 length: 16 amino acids. This CDR3 reads CASSRIREPVRETQYF. CDR3 DNA: TGCGCCAGCAGCCGTATCCGGGAGCCGGTCCGGGAGACCCAGTACTTC.

This chain connects TRBV9 to TRBJ2-2, with D possibly TRBD2 on 5 matching bases. From germline, CDR1 is SGDLS and CDR2 YYNGEE. CDR3 size: 15 residues. Trimming removed 3 bases from V and 3 bases from J, with 12 bases in between. The CDR3 region is CASSEGDYYTGELFF. The CDR3 region has the DNA TGTGCCAGCAGCGAGGGTGACTATTACACCGGGGAGCTGTTTTTT.

Remarks on this clone: This sample also contains other DNA sequences that code for the same CDR3. The chain joins TRBV18 to TRBJ2-1; D is perhaps TRBD2 (5 bases). The germline V gene has CDR1 KGHSH and CDR2 LQKENI. Trimming cost V 3 bases and J 1 base, with 7 bases left between them. The CDR3 is made up of 14 amino acids. The CDR3 coding sequence is TGTGCCAGCTCACCTACTAGGTCCTACAATGAGCAGTTCTTC. Translated, it gives CASSPTRSYNEQFF.

The rearrangement joins TRBV7-9 to TRBJ1-1, with TRBD1 matching over 7 bases. The germline CDR1 and CDR2 sequences are SEHNR and FQNEAQ (reference sequence). CDR3 length: 14 amino acids. Trimming at V came to 5 bases and at J to 5 bases, leaving 8 bases not matched to a gene. The CDR3 is CASSVEQGWTEAFF. CDR3 sequence (DNA): TGTGCCAGCAGCGTGGAACAGGGGTGGACTGAAGCTTTCTTT.

The chain couples TRBV5-1 to TRBJ2-7; 12 nucleotides agree with TRBD1. In germline, CDR1 is SGHRS, CDR2 YFSETQ. This CDR3 is built from 17 residues. V lost 4 bases, J lost 7 bases, and 15 bases stayed unmatched. The CDR3 reads CASSLGQGADGRPEQYF. The CDR3, as DNA: TGCGCCAGCAGCCTGGGACAGGGGGCCGACGGCCGTCCAGAGCAGTACTTC. Full variable domain (remainder filled in from reference TRBV5-1 and TRBJ2-7): KAGVTQTPRYLIKTRGQQVTLSCSPISGHRSVSWYQQTPGQGLQFLFEYFSETQRNKGNFPGRFSGRQFSNSRSEMNVSTLELGDSALYLCASSLGQGADGRPEQYFGPGTRLTVT.

The J gene is TRBJ1-2, the V gene TRBV27; D uncertain. Trimming pared 3 bases from V and 4 bases from J, leaving 9 bases between. Germline loops: CDR1 MNHEY, CDR2 SMNVEV (reference sequence). The CDR3 extends over 13 amino acids. CDR3 in amino acids: CASSFSLSYGYTF. In DNA form, the CDR3 reads TGTGCCAGCAGTTTTTCACTGAGCTATGGCTACACCTTC.

The V and J genes are TRBV9 and TRBJ2-1, with TRBD2 as a possible D gene (5 bases). Germline CDR1 and CDR2: SGDLS and YYNGEE. The CDR3 consists of 14 residues. Deletions cut 0 bases from V and 6 bases from J, with 10 bases between. Here the CDR3 reads CASSVAPGINEQFF. In nucleotides, the CDR3 is TGTGCCAGCAGCGTAGCCCCGGGGATCAATGAGCAGTTCTTC.

The J gene is TRBJ1-5, the V gene TRBV7-8; D gene uncertain. The CDR3 runs to 15 residues. The germline gives CDR1 SGHVS, CDR2 FQNEAQ. V lost 1 base and J 8 bases, leaving 15 bases between the germline ends. The CDR3 region is CASSLVWWGREPQHF. For the CDR3, the DNA is TGTGCCAGCAGCTTAGTGTGGTGGGGAAGGGAGCCCCAGCATTTT.

The V gene is TRBV18, the J gene TRBJ2-2; D may correspond to TRBD1 or TRBD2 (5 bases each). The V gene's germline CDR1 is KGHSH and CDR2 LQKENI. The CDR3 loop spans 13 amino acids. Trimming took 5 bases from V and 4 from J, leaving 8 bases between them. In DNA, the CDR3 is TGTGCCAGCTCATCCGGGACCACCGGGGAGCTGTTTTTT. It is translated as CASSSGTTGELFF.

The chain carries TRBV18 and TRBJ2-7; 9 bases are a match to TRBD2. This CDR3 has 15 residues. With 6 bases clipped from V and 7 bases from J, the junction kept 13 bases outside the gene matches. CDR1 is KGHSH, CDR2 LQKENI, per germline. CDR3 nucleotides: TGTGCCAGCTCCCGCGCGGGCGGGAGGGTTTGGGAGCAGTACTTC. Amino acids: CASSRAGGRVWEQYF.

The rearrangement links TRBV28 to TRBJ1-5, with TRBD1 as a possible D gene (5 bases). Germline V gene lookup returns CDR1 MDHEN and CDR2 SYDVKM. The CDR3 runs to 15 residues. V was cut by 5 bases and J by 0 bases, with 11 bases left in between. The CDR3 protein is CASSPRQTSNQPQHF. CDR3 DNA sequence: TGTGCCAGCAGTCCCAGACAGACTAGCAATCAGCCCCAGCATTTT.

Concerning this clone: At the DNA level, this CDR3 is encoded by other sequences in the same sample as well. This chain links TRBV5-1 with TRBJ2-7, with D tentatively TRBD1 (6 bases). V dropped 4 bases and J dropped 1 base, with 15 bases sitting between them. Per the germline V gene, CDR1 is SGHRS and CDR2 is YFSETQ. The CDR3 is made up of 15 amino acids. The CDR3 sequence is CASSLVAGDSYEQYF. In DNA, the CDR3 is TGCGCCAGCAGCCTTGTGGCAGGGGATTCCTACGAGCAGTACTTC.

The gene calls are TRBV6-5 and TRBJ2-7; D is unresolved. Germline V gene lookup returns CDR1 MNHEY and CDR2 SVGAGI. Trimming shortened V by 7 bases and J by 3 bases, and 16 bases separated the two germline ends. The length of the CDR3 is 14 residues. The CDR3 DNA reads TGTGCCAGCACCGGGTCAGGTTCTATCTACGAGCAGTACTTC. Protein product: CASTGSGSIYEQYF.

The V and J genes are TRBV5-1 and TRBJ2-3, with D tentatively TRBD1 (6 bases). The CDR3 is 17 residues long. V was pared by 4 bases and J by 1 base, with 19 bases between. The germline gives CDR1 SGHRS, CDR2 YFSETQ. The CDR3 region has the DNA TGCGCCAGCAGCAACCAACCGACAGGTTCGGGCACAGATACGCAGTATTTT. This sequence encodes CASSNQPTGSGTDTQYF.

This chain joins TRBV7-2 and TRBJ2-7, with D perhaps assigned TRBD1 or TRBD2 (5 bases each). Germline V CDR1 and CDR2: SGHTA, FQGNSA. V was pared by 1 base and J by 7 bases, with 14 bases between. The CDR3 has 14 residues. The CDR3 bases are TGTGCCAGCAGCTTAGGGGGACCGGTCTTGGAGCAGTACTTC. Translation: CASSLGGPVLEQYF.

On this clone itself: Other nucleotide sequences in the sample specify the same CDR3. V usage is TRBV7-2 and J usage is TRBJ2-7; D is perhaps TRBD2 (5 bases). Germline V gene sequence: CDR1 SGHTA, CDR2 FQGNSA. The CDR3 loop spans 14 amino acids. V lost 5 bases and J lost 0, with 11 bases in between. In DNA form, the CDR3 reads TGTGCCAGCAGCCTTACTAGGTCCTCCTACGAGCAGTACTTC. Its protein product is CASSLTRSSYEQYF.